A selection of T cell receptor beta chains follows, all from one sample in a study of T-cell reconstitution after alpha-beta-depleted transplantation in children. TCRdb re-analysed the PCR reads in MiXCR, keeping a single row per CDR3 protein. The table has more than 450,000 distinct CDR3 sequences, around 16% seen once. Sequenced material: PBMCs from the stem cell graft donor, taken from the stem cell graft. The receptors were gathered from a human donor who donated a stem cell graft to a child with acute lymphoblastic leukemia. The CDR3 runs from the conserved cysteine through the conserved F or W. A D gene is named only where the DNA matches it firmly. Clone size is given for some rows only: seen once, a few or many times, or a class if the clone is expanded.

. | 13 | . | TRBJ2-7 | TRBV27 | CASSFVGGVEQYF | TGTGCCAGCAGTTTCGTTGGGGGAGTCGAGCAGTACTTC
. | 13 | few | TRBJ2-1 | TRBV3-1 | CASSRYGKNEQFF | TGTGCCAGCAGCCGCTATGGAAAAAATGAGCAGTTCTTC
TRBD2 | 16 | few | TRBJ2-7 | TRBV9 | CASSGPRAGGPHEQYF | TGTGCCAGCTCCGGCCCCAGAGCGGGAGGGCCCCACGAGCAGTACTTC
. | 14 | few | TRBJ1-1 | TRBV12-3/TRBV12-4 | CASTREQGNTEAFF | TGTGCCAGCACCCGAGAACAGGGGAACACTGAAGCTTTCTTT
TRBD2 | 15 | . | TRBJ2-1 | TRBV7-2 | CASSLGVAGGDEQFF | TGTGCCAGCAGCTTAGGGGTAGCGGGAGGCGATGAGCAGTTCTTC
TRBD1 | 16 | few | TRBJ1-5 | TRBV5-1 | CASSPKAGGSNQPQHF | TGCGCCAGCAGCCCCAAGGCAGGGGGAAGCAATCAGCCCCAGCATTTT
TRBD2 | 18 | few | TRBJ2-3 | TRBV12-3/TRBV12-4 | CASSLGLGASGITDTQYF | TGTGCCAGCAGTTTAGGCCTGGGGGCTAGCGGGATCACAGATACGCAGTATTTT
. | 13 | few | TRBJ1-1 | TRBV10-3 | CAIRGGMNTEAFF | TGTGCCATCAGGGGAGGGATGAACACTGAAGCTTTCTTT
. | 12 | many | TRBJ1-3 | TRBV5-6 | CASSLGGNTIYF | TGTGCCAGCAGCTTGGGTGGAAACACCATATATTTT
. | 11 | . | TRBJ2-5 | TRBV12-3/TRBV12-4 | CASSAEETQYF | TGTGCCAGCAGTGCTGAAGAGACCCAGTACTTC
. | 16 | . | TRBJ2-1 | TRBV14 | CASSQEWAVTYNEQFF | TGTGCCAGCAGCCAAGAATGGGCAGTTACCTACAATGAGCAGTTCTTC
TRBD2 | 18 | few | TRBJ2-1 | TRBV9 | CASSSKGSSGSIGDEQFF | TGTGCCAGCAGTTCTAAAGGGTCTAGCGGGAGTATTGGCGATGAGCAGTTCTTC
. | 11 | . | TRBJ2-1 | TRBV2 | CANQRANEQFF | TGTGCCAACCAACGGGCCAATGAGCAGTTCTTC
. | 14 | . | TRBJ2-4 | TRBV27 | CASSPRLAKNIQYF | TGTGCCAGCAGTCCTCGCCTAGCCAAAAACATTCAGTACTTC
. | 15 | . | TRBJ2-1 | TRBV4-1 | CASSQVIWALGEQFF | TGCGCCAGCAGCCAAGTCATATGGGCGTTGGGGGAGCAGTTCTTC
. | 12 | few | TRBJ1-2 | TRBV12-3/TRBV12-4 | CASNAAGVGYTF | TGTGCCAGCAACGCAGCAGGGGTCGGCTACACCTTC
TRBD1 | 12 | . | TRBJ1-5 | TRBV29-1 | CSVRQGHQPQHF | TGCAGCGTTCGACAGGGGCATCAGCCCCAGCATTTT
TRBD1 | 14 | . | TRBJ1-2 | TRBV15 | CATSRRQGEYGYTF | TGTGCCACCAGCCGCAGACAGGGGGAATATGGCTACACCTTC
TRBD1 | 15 | . | TRBJ1-1 | TRBV7-9 | CASSFRDRLNTEAFF | TGTGCCAGCAGCTTTCGGGACAGGTTGAACACTGAAGCTTTCTTT
TRBD2 | 17 | . | TRBJ2-3 | TRBV5-1 | CASSPVAGGPPRSTQYF | TGCGCCAGCAGCCCCGTAGCGGGAGGGCCCCCCCGCAGTACGCAGTATTTT
. | 16 | . | TRBJ1-5 | TRBV16 | CASSQSNRGLKRPQHF | TGTGCCAGCAGCCAATCAAATCGGGGGCTTAAGCGGCCCCAGCATTTT
. | 16 | . | TRBJ1-1 | TRBV5-1 | CASSLVGLGGHFGAFF | TGCGCCAGCAGCTTGGTGGGTTTGGGAGGGCACTTTGGAGCTTTCTTT
. | 14 | few | TRBJ1-1 | TRBV7-3 | CASSLTGGQTEAFF | TGTGCCAGCAGCTTAACCGGGGGCCAGACTGAAGCTTTCTTT
TRBD1 | 19 | few | TRBJ2-3 | TRBV6-5 | CASSYHPTGGVNRTDTQYF | TGTGCCAGCAGTTACCACCCAACAGGGGGCGTAAATCGCACAGATACGCAGTATTTT
. | 13 | few | TRBJ2-7 | TRBV20-1 | CSACDRNSYEQYF | TGCAGTGCCTGTGACAGGAACTCCTACGAGCAGTACTTC
. | 17 | . | TRBJ2-2 | TRBV12-3/TRBV12-4 | CASSPRDGPSGTGELFF | TGTGCCAGCAGTCCGCGGGACGGGCCCTCGGGCACCGGGGAGCTGTTTTTT
. | 15 | few | TRBJ2-7 | TRBV25-1 | CASSARGQLPHEQYF | TGTGCCAGCAGTGCCCGCGGACAGCTCCCCCACGAGCAGTACTTC
. | 16 | . | TRBJ2-1 | TRBV18 | CASSPRVRGSYNEQFF | TGTGCCAGCTCACCACGAGTCCGGGGCTCCTACAATGAGCAGTTCTTC
TRBD1 | 14 | once | TRBJ2-7 | TRBV10-3 | CAISESDRGYEQYF | TGTGCCATCAGTGAGTCGGACAGGGGATACGAGCAGTACTTC
TRBD2 | 19 | . | TRBJ2-4 | TRBV4-2 | CASSSFSGINSSAKNIQYF | TGTGCCAGCAGTTCTTTTAGCGGGATTAATTCTTCTGCCAAAAACATTCAGTACTTC
TRBD2 | 13 | . | TRBJ2-1 | TRBV29-1 | CSAGLAGAGEQFF | TGCAGCGCTGGACTAGCGGGAGCGGGTGAGCAGTTCTTC
. | 16 | . | TRBJ1-5 | TRBV27 | CASSLSPSGGNQPQHF | TGTGCCAGCAGTTTATCCCCCTCGGGGGGAAATCAGCCCCAGCATTTT
. | 16 | few | TRBJ2-2 | TRBV5-1 | CASSLVRVAVKGELFF | TGCGCCAGCAGCTTGGTCCGAGTAGCGGTTAAAGGGGAGCTGTTTTTT
. | 13 | few | TRBJ2-2 | TRBV27 | CASKLIYTGELFF | TGTGCCAGCAAACTAATCTATACCGGGGAGCTGTTTTTT
TRBD2 | 17 | . | TRBJ2-2 | TRBV6-5 | CASSYTSGRRDTGELFF | TGTGCCAGCAGTTACACTAGCGGGAGGAGGGACACCGGGGAGCTGTTTTTT
. | 15 | few | TRBJ1-4 | TRBV15 | CATSGPRIGNEKLFF | TGTGCCACCAGCGGCCCCCGGATAGGTAATGAAAAACTGTTTTTT
. | 13 | few | TRBJ2-7 | TRBV25-1 | CASSEWREYEQYF | TGTGCCAGCAGTGAATGGAGGGAATACGAGCAGTACTTC
. | 16 | few | TRBJ1-2 | TRBV12-3/TRBV12-4 | CASSSRTAPGGYGYTF | TGTGCCAGCAGCTCCCGGACTGCACCCGGGGGCTATGGCTACACCTTC
. | 14 | . | TRBJ2-1 | TRBV7-8 | CASSLSSGLNEQFF | TGTGCCAGCAGCTTAAGTTCGGGTCTCAATGAGCAGTTCTTC
. | 19 | few | TRBJ1-2 | TRBV21-1 | CASAPGQGNATTMGGGYTF | TGTGCCAGCGCACCGGGACAGGGAAACGCCACGACTATGGGAGGTGGCTACACCTTC
. | 15 | few | TRBJ2-6 | TRBV4-1 | CASSQAPYGANVLTF | TGCGCCAGCAGCCAAGCTCCGTATGGGGCCAACGTCCTGACTTTC
TRBD1 | 17 | . | TRBJ1-2 | TRBV15 | CATSRARDRGLGYGYTF | TGTGCCACCAGCAGAGCCCGAGACAGGGGGCTTGGCTATGGCTACACCTTC
. | 12 | . | TRBJ2-3 | TRBV6-5 | CASATGTDTQYF | TGTGCCAGCGCCACGGGCACAGATACGCAGTATTTT
TRBD1 | 17 | . | TRBJ2-7 | TRBV12-3/TRBV12-4 | CASSLGVLQGAVYEQYF | TGTGCCAGCAGTTTAGGGGTCCTACAGGGGGCGGTCTACGAGCAGTACTTC
. | 16 | . | TRBJ2-1 | TRBV14 | CASSAFRDPLTNEQFF | TGTGCCAGCAGCGCTTTCCGGGATCCACTCACGAATGAGCAGTTCTTC
. | 16 | . | TRBJ2-1 | TRBV24-1 | CATSEGEVGTYNEQFF | TGTGCCACCAGTGAAGGAGAGGTGGGCACCTACAATGAGCAGTTCTTC
. | 15 | few | TRBJ2-2 | TRBV7-9 | CASSPQGGLTGELFF | TGTGCCAGCAGCCCGCAGGGGGGTTTAACCGGGGAGCTGTTTTTT
. | 13 | . | TRBJ2-1 | TRBV3-1 | CASSQDGPNEQFF | TGTGCCAGCAGCCAAGATGGACCCAATGAGCAGTTCTTC
TRBD2 | 13 | few | TRBJ2-1 | TRBV7-3 | CASRSSGSNEQFF | TGTGCCAGCAGGTCCAGCGGGAGCAATGAGCAGTTCTTC
. | 14 | . | TRBJ2-7 | TRBV5-1 | CASSLAGFDYEQYF | TGCGCCAGCAGCTTGGCAGGGTTCGATTACGAGCAGTACTTC
. | 16 | few | TRBJ2-3 | TRBV13 | CASSLVGRTLTDTQYF | TGTGCCAGCAGCTTAGTAGGAAGGACCCTCACAGATACGCAGTATTTT